This T cell receptor (beta chain) was obtained from a study of cytomegalovirus exposure and HLA in healthy donors. Study observations and caveats: Previous analysis showed most TCR beta V segments were productive about 87% or about 30% of the time.

With regard to this clone: Its specificity is not known.

PCR involved 60 Vbeta and 13 Jbeta primers. Using immunoSEQ multiplex PCR, the repertoire was profiled, and TCRdb retains in-frame clones only, with some absent. The sample has about 39,000 clones, and its top ten clones hold more than 3%. The CDR3 runs to 15 residues. Germline CDR1 and CDR2: SGHDT and YYEEEE. The V segment lost 4 bases and the J segment 2 bases; nucleotides outside the gene matches: 9. The sequencing sample was made of PBMCs. The receptor's source is a woman under 40 in good health and CMV-seropositive. The J gene is TRBJ2-7, the V gene TRBV5-6, with 7 positions matching TRBD1. The CDR3 spells CASSPMTGSAYEQYF. The CDR3 coding sequence is TGTGCCAGCAGCCCAATGACAGGGTCTGCCTACGAGCAGTACTTC.